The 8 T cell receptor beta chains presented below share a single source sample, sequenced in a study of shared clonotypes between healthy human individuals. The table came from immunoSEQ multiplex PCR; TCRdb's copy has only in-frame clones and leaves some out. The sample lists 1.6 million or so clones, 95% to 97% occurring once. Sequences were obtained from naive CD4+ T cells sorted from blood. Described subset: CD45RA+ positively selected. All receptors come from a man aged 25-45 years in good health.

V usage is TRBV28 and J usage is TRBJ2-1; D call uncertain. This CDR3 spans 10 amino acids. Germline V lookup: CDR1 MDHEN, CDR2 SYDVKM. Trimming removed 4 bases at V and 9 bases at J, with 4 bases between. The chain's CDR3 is CASSYVEQFF. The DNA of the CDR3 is TGTGCCAGCAGTTATGTTGAGCAGTTCTTC.

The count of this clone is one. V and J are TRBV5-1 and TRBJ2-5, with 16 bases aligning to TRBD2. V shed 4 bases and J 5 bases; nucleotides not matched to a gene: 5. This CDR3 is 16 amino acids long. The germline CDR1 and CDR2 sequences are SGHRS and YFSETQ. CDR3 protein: CASSEGLAGGPETQYF. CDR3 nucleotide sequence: TGCGCCAGCAGCGAGGGACTAGCGGGAGGGCCGGAGACCCAGTACTTC.

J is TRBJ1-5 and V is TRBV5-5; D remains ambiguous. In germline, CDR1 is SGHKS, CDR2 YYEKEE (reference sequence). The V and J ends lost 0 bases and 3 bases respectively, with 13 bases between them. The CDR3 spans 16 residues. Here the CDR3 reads CASSLAGRRINQPQHF. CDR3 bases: TGTGCCAGCAGCTTGGCCGGACGACGGATCAATCAGCCCCAGCATTTT.

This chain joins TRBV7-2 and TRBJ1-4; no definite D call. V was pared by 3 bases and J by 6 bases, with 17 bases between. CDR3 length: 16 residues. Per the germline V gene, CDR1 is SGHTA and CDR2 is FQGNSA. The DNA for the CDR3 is TGTGCCAGCAGCTTTGCGGTCTCCGGCAGCCATGAAAAACTGTTTTTT. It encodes CASSFAVSGSHEKLFF. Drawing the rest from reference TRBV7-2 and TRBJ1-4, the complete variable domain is GAGVSQSPSNKVTEKGKDVELRCDPISGHTALYWYRQSLGQGLEFLIYFQGNSAPDKSGLPSDRFSAERTGGSVSTLTIQRTQQEDSAVYLCASSFAVSGSHEKLFFGSGTQLSVL.

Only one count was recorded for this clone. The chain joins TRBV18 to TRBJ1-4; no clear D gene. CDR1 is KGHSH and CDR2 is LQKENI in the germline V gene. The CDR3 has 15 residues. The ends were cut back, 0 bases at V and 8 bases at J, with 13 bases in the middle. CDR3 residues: CASSPPGLKDEKLFF. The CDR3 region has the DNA TGTGCCAGCTCACCACCTGGCCTTAAAGACGAAAAACTGTTTTTT.

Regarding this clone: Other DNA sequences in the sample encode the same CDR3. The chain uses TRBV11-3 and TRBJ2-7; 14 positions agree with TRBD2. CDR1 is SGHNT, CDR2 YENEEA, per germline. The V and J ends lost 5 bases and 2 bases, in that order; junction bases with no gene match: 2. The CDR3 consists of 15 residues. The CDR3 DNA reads TGTGCCAGCAGCCCGGGACTAGCGGGGGCCTACGAGCAGTACTTC. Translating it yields CASSPGLAGAYEQYF.

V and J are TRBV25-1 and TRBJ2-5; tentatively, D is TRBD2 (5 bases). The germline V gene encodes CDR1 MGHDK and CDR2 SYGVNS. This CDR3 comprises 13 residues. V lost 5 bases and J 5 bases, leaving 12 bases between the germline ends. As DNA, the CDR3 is TGTGCCAGCAGTAAACGGGATATGGAGACCCAGTACTTC. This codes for CASSKRDMETQYF.

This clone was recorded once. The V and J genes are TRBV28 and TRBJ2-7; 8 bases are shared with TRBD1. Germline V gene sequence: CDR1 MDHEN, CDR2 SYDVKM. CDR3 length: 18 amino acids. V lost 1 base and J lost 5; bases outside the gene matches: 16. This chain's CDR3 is CASSLLGAGGRTRDEQYF. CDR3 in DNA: TGTGCCAGCAGTTTATTGGGTGCAGGGGGCAGAACCCGGGACGAGCAGTACTTC.